In its sample, the clone carrying this TCR beta chain was seen a few times. This sample is drawn from a study of blood T cell repertoires in COVID-19. At the level of the study: COVID-19 samples from acute and convalescent phases originated in the United States, Italy and Spain. T cells, B-cell-depleted T cells, or PBMCs supplied cDNA or gDNA.

Germline CDR1 KGHSH, CDR2 LQKENI. The V end lost 8 bases, the J end lost 4 bases, and 14 bases lay between the germline ends. This CDR3 comprises 14 residues. Per the authors' pipeline: Reference gene primer amplification gave estimated nucleated cell counts. Libraries were prepared by immunoSEQ multiplex PCR; TCRdb keeps only in-frame clonotypes and omits some of them. V, J and clone size reflect that table, while D and trimming were determined from the DNA. The table has 200,000 to 300,000 clones, roughly 86% seen once. The chain links TRBV18 to TRBJ2-2; no firm D call. The specimen was peripheral blood. This receptor was taken from a man aged 35 to 55 who had recovered from COVID-19. CDR3 residues: CASKGDARTGELFF. CDR3 bases: TGTGCCAGCAAAGGAGACGCACGCACCGGGGAGCTGTTTTTT.